The clone carrying this T cell receptor (beta chain) is a singleton in its sample. The data were taken from a study of cytomegalovirus exposure and HLA in healthy donors. Amplification used 60 Vbeta primers and 13 Jbeta primers. Produced via immunoSEQ multiplex PCR; TCRdb's table is partial and in-frame only. The repertoire consists of 59,000 or so clones, with less than 85% occurring once and the leading ten covering about 7%. This CDR3 is built from 14 residues. The germline gives CDR1 MDHEN, CDR2 SYDVKM. The V gene end was trimmed by 6 bases and the J gene end by 3 bases; junction bases not matched to a gene: 6.

This chain connects TRBV28 to TRBJ2-7; 9 bases line up with TRBD1. This sequence was found in a man under 40 in good health and CMV-seropositive. The sequencing sample was made of PBMCs. Written as DNA, the CDR3 is TGTGCCAGCAGATTCCCGGGACAGGGCTACGAGCAGTACTTC. As protein: CASRFPGQGYEQYF.